A selection of T cell receptor beta chains follows, all from one sample in a study of PD-1 blockade in mismatch repair-deficient tumors. Profiled with immunoSEQ multiplex PCR; TCRdb holds only in-frame clones, not every one. Here the sample spans some 84,000 clones, approximately 81% being singletons. The material sequenced was peripheral blood, taken 12 weeks after starting pembrolizumab. These receptors were collected from an adult with mismatch repair-deficient cancer. Both conserved end residues are part of each CDR3. The D gene is left open where the match is weak. Expanded clones get a size class; other rows say once, few or many, or leave the size out.

j_call v_call d_call clone_size cdr3_nt cdr3_aa
TRBJ2-2 TRBV7-7 NA NA TGTGCTAGCAGCTCCCGACAGGTTTTGAACACCGGGGAGCTGTTTTTT CASSSRQVLNTGELFF
TRBJ2-5 TRBV5-4 TRBD1 NA TGTGCCAGCAGCTTCAACCCGACAGGGGGCGGCGAGACCCAGTACTTC CASSFNPTGGGETQYF
TRBJ2-7 TRBV11-2 NA NA TGTGCCAGCAGCTTAGTGGTGTACGAGCAGTACTTC CASSLVVYEQYF
TRBJ2-2 TRBV9 TRBD1 NA TGTGCCAGCAGCGTAGGAGAAGGGGGCAGCACCGGGGAGCTGTTTTTT CASSVGEGGSTGELFF
TRBJ1-2 TRBV5-5 TRBD1 NA TGTGCCAGCAGCCTGACAGGGGGAACCGGGTTTGGCTACACCTTC CASSLTGGTGFGYTF
TRBJ1-3 TRBV25-1 NA NA TGTGCCAGCATTGGGGCGGGAAACACCATATATTTT CASIGAGNTIYF
TRBJ2-5 TRBV13 NA NA TGTGCCAGCAGCCCCCGGGAGAAGGGGACCCAGTACTTC CASSPREKGTQYF
TRBJ1-5 TRBV30 NA NA TGTGCCTGGAGCGACAGGTACAACCCCTTAAATCAGCCCCAGCATTTT CAWSDRYNPLNQPQHF
TRBJ2-1 TRBV18 NA few TGTGCCAGCTCACCGGACACTTACAATGAGCAGTTCTTC CASSPDTYNEQFF
TRBJ2-3 TRBV7-2 TRBD2 NA TGTGCCAGCAGCAAGGGACTAGCGGGAGGGGGGGATACGCAGTATTTT CASSKGLAGGGDTQYF
TRBJ1-1 TRBV7-9 NA once TGTGCCAGCAGCTTAGTTGGCGGAAACACTGAAGCTTTCTTT CASSLVGGNTEAFF
TRBJ1-2 TRBV5-4 NA NA TGTGCCAGCAGCGTAGGCCAGGGTGATGGCTACACCTTC CASSVGQGDGYTF
TRBJ2-4 TRBV5-1 TRBD2 NA TGCGCCAGCAGCAGCGGACTAGCGGGAGGGCTGGGAGCCAAAAACATTCAGTACTTC CASSSGLAGGLGAKNIQYF
TRBJ2-3 TRBV9 NA NA TGTGCCAGCAGCGTAGCGCTCACAGGGAGGTTCGGAGATACGCAGTATTTT CASSVALTGRFGDTQYF
TRBJ1-1 TRBV9 NA NA TGTGCCAGCAGCGTAGACCGTCAATTGAACACTGAAGCTTTCTTT CASSVDRQLNTEAFF
TRBJ2-5 TRBV30 NA NA TGTGCCTGGAACCCGGACTATTATGTTGAGACCCAGTACTTC CAWNPDYYVETQYF
TRBJ1-1 TRBV28 TRBD1 NA TGTGCCAGCAGAATACAGGGGTCTCCTTACACTGAAGCTTTCTTT CASRIQGSPYTEAFF
TRBJ2-5 TRBV5-1 TRBD1 NA TGCGCCAGCGGAAGGACAGGGCATTTGACGGAGACCCAGTACTTC CASGRTGHLTETQYF
TRBJ2-2 TRBV5-1 TRBD1 NA TGCGCCAGCAGCTTGGGGCGACAGGGGGCCTCGATAATCGGAGCCGGGGAGCTGTTTTTT CASSLGRQGASIIGAGELFF
TRBJ2-5 TRBV7-9 NA NA TGTGCCAGCAGCTTACAGGCCGCAGGGACCCAGTACTTC CASSLQAAGTQYF
TRBJ1-1 TRBV10-2 NA NA TGCGCCAGCAGTCCGGCGGGTGAAGCTTTCTTT CASSPAGEAFF
TRBJ2-1 TRBV5-1 NA NA TGCGCCAGCAGCTTGGACCCAGCAGGGACTTTCTACAATGAGCAGTTCTTC CASSLDPAGTFYNEQFF
TRBJ2-1 TRBV6-1 NA NA TGTGCCAGCAGTGAACACAATGAGCAGTTCTTC CASSEHNEQFF
TRBJ2-1 TRBV6-5 TRBD2 NA TGTGCCAGCACCAAAAGACTAGCGGTCTACAATGAGCAGTTCTTC CASTKRLAVYNEQFF
TRBJ2-7 TRBV6-6 NA NA TGTGCCAGCAGTTACCGGAGCGGCTCCTACGAGCAGTACTTC CASSYRSGSYEQYF
TRBJ2-7 TRBV7-2 NA once TGTGCCAGCAGCTCCGGGACGGTGAGCTCCTACGAGCAGTACTTC CASSSGTVSSYEQYF
TRBJ1-1 TRBV9 NA NA TGTGCCAGCAGCGTAGGGTTTGGGGGCCGAGGTGCTTTCTTT CASSVGFGGRGAFF
TRBJ1-2 TRBV11-2 NA NA TGTGCCAGCAGCTTCCCAGGGTCCTATGGCTACACCTTC CASSFPGSYGYTF
TRBJ2-1 TRBV7-8 NA NA TGTGCCAGCAGCCTAGAGTCTTTCGGGACGGAGCAGTTCTTC CASSLESFGTEQFF
TRBJ2-7 TRBV19 TRBD2 NA TGTGCCAGTAGTATTTCCGCGACTAGCGATAGCTCCTACGAGCAGTACTTC CASSISATSDSSYEQYF
TRBJ1-2 TRBV5-1 NA NA TGCGCCAGCAGCTTGGAGGGGTATCAGATTGGCTACACCTTC CASSLEGYQIGYTF
TRBJ2-7 TRBV25-1 TRBD2 once TGTGCCAGCAGTGAATTTTACAGCGGGAAGCAGGGAAACGAGCAGTACTTC CASSEFYSGKQGNEQYF
TRBJ2-4 TRBV2 NA NA TGTGCCAGCAGTGACCGGGACCTAGCCAAAAACATTCAGTACTTC CASSDRDLAKNIQYF
TRBJ2-7 TRBV27 TRBD1 NA TGTGCCACCGGTTCCATCGGACAGGAGACCTACGAGCAGTACTTC CATGSIGQETYEQYF
TRBJ1-4 TRBV7-9 NA NA TGTGCCAGCAGCCCACAGGGCGATGAAAAACTGTTTTTT CASSPQGDEKLFF
TRBJ2-3 TRBV18 NA NA TGTGCCAGCTCACCACCAGGACCAGATACGCAGTATTTT CASSPPGPDTQYF
TRBJ2-5 TRBV28 NA NA TGTGCCAGCAGTTCCGGACTGGGACGTTCGGGGGAGACCCAGTACTTC CASSSGLGRSGETQYF
TRBJ2-6 TRBV30 NA NA TGTGCCTGGATGGTCTCTGGGGCCAACGTCCTGACTTTC CAWMVSGANVLTF
TRBJ1-5 TRBV12-5 NA once TGTGCTAGTGGCAAGGACTCCCTGCGACAGCCCCAGCATTTT CASGKDSLRQPQHF
TRBJ1-4 TRBV21-1 NA once TGTGCCAGCAGCAACGGCCCTCCCGGGACAGGGGATCAAAAACTGTTTTTT CASSNGPPGTGDQKLFF
TRBJ2-1 TRBV5-4 NA NA TGTGCCAGCACCATAGGGGGCAATGAGCAGTTCTTC CASTIGGNEQFF